The TCR beta chain under discussion was sequenced for a study of shared clonotypes between healthy human individuals. In regard to this clone: Its cognate antigen is unknown. Other DNA sequences within the sample encode an identical CDR3.

Sequenced by immunoSEQ multiplex PCR; TCRdb stores in-frame clones only, minus some. The data show some 500,000 clones, around 96% seen once. CDR3 length: 13 amino acids. V was pared by 3 bases and J by 5 bases, with 10 bases between. Germline lookup yields CDR1 SSHAT and CDR2 FNYEAQ (reference sequence). Study-wide results and caveats: In the sorted subsets, rarefaction showed sequencing was incomplete despite large depth. Clonotypes that were shared across a handful of donors made up approximately 5% of naive CD4 clonotypes.

This TCR came from a woman in her 30s in good health. This chain uses TRBV7-7 with TRBJ2-5, with D possibly called TRBD1 or TRBD2 (6 bases each). Sequencing used naive CD4+ T cells sorted from blood. The subset is: CD45RA+ positively selected. The DNA of the CDR3 is TGTGCCAGCAGCTTCGGGGGCTCGGAGACCCAGTACTTC. It codes for CASSFGGSETQYF. Filled out from reference TRBV7-7 and TRBJ2-5, the complete variable domain reads GAGVSQSPRYKVTKRGQDVTLRCDPISSHATLYWYQQALGQGPEFLTYFNYEAQPDKSGLPSDRFSAERPEGSISTLTIQRTEQRDSAMYRCASSFGGSETQYFGPGTRLLVL.